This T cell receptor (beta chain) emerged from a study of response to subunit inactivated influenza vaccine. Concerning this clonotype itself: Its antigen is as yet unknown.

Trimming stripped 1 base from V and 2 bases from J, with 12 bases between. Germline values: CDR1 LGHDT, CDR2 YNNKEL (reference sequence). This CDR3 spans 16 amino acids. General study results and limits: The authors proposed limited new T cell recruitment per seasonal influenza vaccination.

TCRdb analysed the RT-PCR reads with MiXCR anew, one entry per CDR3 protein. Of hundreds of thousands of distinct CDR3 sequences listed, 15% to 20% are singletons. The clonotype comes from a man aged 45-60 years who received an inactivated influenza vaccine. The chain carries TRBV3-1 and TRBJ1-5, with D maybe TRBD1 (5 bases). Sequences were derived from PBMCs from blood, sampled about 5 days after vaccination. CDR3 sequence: CASSQGDRGGNQPQHF. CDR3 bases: TGTGCCAGCAGCCAAGGGGACCGAGGTGGCAATCAGCCCCAGCATTTT.